This record covers a single T cell receptor (beta chain). The study enrolled healthy HIV-negative adults without recent acute infections or vaccinations as donors. Every donor was a Caucasian adult from Nashville, Tennessee. Sequencing was at deep level. Clones were read by immunoSEQ multiplex PCR, and TCRdb kept only the in-frame ones, dropping some. The sample records 2 million to 2.5 million clones, roughly 93% being singletons. This record belongs to a study of shared clonotypes between healthy human individuals. This TCR derives from a man between 18 and 35 years old in good health. Some clones in this sample may be carry-over from other donors' samples. Sequenced input: naive CD4+ T cells from PBMCs. Subset: CD45RA+ positively selected.

The chain's CDR3 is CASSQARQGKSYEQYF. The CDR3 nucleotides read TGTGCCAGCAGCCAGGCGAGACAGGGAAAATCCTACGAGCAGTACTTC. The chain links TRBV5-4 to TRBJ2-7, with 7 bases matching TRBD1. Germline assignment: CDR1 SGHNT and CDR2 YYREEE (reference sequence). There are 16 residues in the CDR3. V gave up 4 bases and J gave up 1 base; unmatched junction bases: 11.